These 2 T cell receptor beta chains were all obtained from the same sample, sequenced in a study of T-cell memory formation after mild COVID-19. In TCRdb, the 5' RACE reads were re-called with MiXCR into one record per CDR3 protein. The sample lists roughly 310,000 distinct CDR3 sequences; roughly 15% were seen once. The sequenced sample consisted of PBMCs or a T cell subset sorted from them (not recorded which). The receptors here all came from a man younger than 35 who had mild COVID-19 (a few samples of this study predate the infection). Cell type and time point are not known.

This clonotype was seen a few times. The V call is TRBV4-1, the J call TRBJ2-3; D gene uncertain. The CDR3 is 16 residues long. The V end was cut by 0 bases, the J end by 6 bases, with 16 bases between. The germline gives CDR1 MGHRA, CDR2 YSYEKL. The CDR3 DNA follows: TGCGCCAGCAGCCAAGATCCCCCACCAAACGTTGATACGCAGTATTTT. This sequence encodes CASSQDPPPNVDTQYF.

The rearrangement links TRBV6-6 to TRBJ1-6; 7 bases match TRBD1. The ends lost 11 bases at V and 0 bases at J; junction bases unmatched: 10. Germline V gene lookup returns CDR1 MNHNY and CDR2 SVGAGI (reference sequence). This CDR3 region has 16 residues. The CDR3 DNA follows: TGTGCCCATTCCCGGGACAGAAGCTCCTATAATTCACCCCTCCACTTT. Translation: CAHSRDRSSYNSPLHF.